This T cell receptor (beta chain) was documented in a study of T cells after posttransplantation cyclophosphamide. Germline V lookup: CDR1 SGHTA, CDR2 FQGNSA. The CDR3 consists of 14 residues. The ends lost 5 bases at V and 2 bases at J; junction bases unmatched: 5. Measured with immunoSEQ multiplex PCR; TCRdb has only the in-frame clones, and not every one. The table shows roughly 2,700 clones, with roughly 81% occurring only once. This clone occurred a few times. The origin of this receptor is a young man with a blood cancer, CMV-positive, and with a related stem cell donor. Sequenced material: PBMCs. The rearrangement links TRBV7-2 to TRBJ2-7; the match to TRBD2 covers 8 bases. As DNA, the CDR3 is TGTGCCAGCAGCACTATAGCGGGGACCTACGAGCAGTACTTC. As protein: CASSTIAGTYEQYF.